This TCR beta chain was identified during a study of beta chain features in type 1 diabetes. Sorting that relied on CD45RO/CCR7/CD25/CD127/CD95/CD27 yielded CD4+ naive, central memory, regulatory and stem cell-like memory cells. Sequencing targeted expressed TCRB transcripts, as all isolated RNA had been reverse transcribed. Produced via immunoSEQ multiplex PCR; TCRdb's table is partial and in-frame only. The sample lists a few hundred thousand clones, about 13% seen once, with roughly 0.015% in the top ten. In this sample, this clone turned up a few times. The antigen is undetermined. Findings and limits, study-wide: The cDNA sequencing approach could over-represent high-TCR-expressing cells. Type 1 diabetes patients had TCRB CDR3s that were shorter (moderately but significantly so) in all four CD4+ subsets.

The TCR was taken from a woman aged 18-29 years with type 1 diabetes. Sequenced sample: naive CD4+ T cells from blood.

The CDR3 region is CASTLRGSPNEQFF. For the CDR3, the DNA is TGTGCCAGCACCCTAAGGGGGTCTCCGAATGAGCAGTTCTTC. The chain has TRBV7-2 and TRBJ2-1, with D perhaps TRBD1 (6 bases). Germline V lookup: CDR1 SGHTA, CDR2 FQGNSA. V shed 7 bases and J shed 7 bases, with 17 bases lying between them. This CDR3 has 14 residues.